Presented here are 13 T cell receptor beta chains from one specimen sequenced in a study of T cells in Graves' hyperthyroidism and ophthalmopathy. Template material for amplifying TCR beta CDR3 regions consisted of RNA transcripts. Using the HTBI primer set, a first-round RT-PCR was run on the TCR CDR3. TCRdb itself ran the multiplex PCR reads through MiXCR, one entry per CDR3 protein. The data contain roughly 750,000 distinct CDR3 sequences, 16% of them singletons. The sample consisted of blood. The receptors were sampled from a man aged 18 to 29 with Graves' hyperthyroidism.

This clonotype was seen at least ten times. This rearrangement joins TRBV7-9 to TRBJ2-1, with 7 bases lining up with TRBD2. CDR1 and CDR2 (germline): SEHNR, FQNEAQ (reference sequence). There are 14 residues in the CDR3. V lost 4 bases, J lost 8 bases, and 8 bases stayed unmatched. The CDR3, as DNA: TGTGCCAGCAGCTGGAGCGGGATTCGCGATGAGCAGTTCTTC. It codes for CASSWSGIRDEQFF.

This clonotype was observed a few times. This chain links TRBV6-2 or TRBV6-3 with TRBJ2-2; D remains ambiguous. The CDR3 length is 14 residues. The germline V gene has CDR1 MNHEY and CDR2 SVGEGT. Trimming shortened V by 0 bases and J by 4 bases, and 6 bases separated the two germline ends. CDR3 nucleotides: TGTGCCAGCAGTTACTCGATCGGCACCGGGGAGCTGTTTTTT. It specifies CASSYSIGTGELFF.

The chain joins TRBV24-1 to TRBJ1-4; D is unresolved. Trimming stripped 4 bases from V and 4 bases from J, with 12 bases between. The length of the CDR3 is 15 residues. Germline V gives CDR1 KGHDR, CDR2 SFDVKD. The DNA for the CDR3 is TGTGCCACCAGTGACCCCCGAACCGATAATGAAAAACTGTTTTTT. Amino acids: CATSDPRTDNEKLFF.

The V call is TRBV20-1, the J call TRBJ2-3; possibly TRBD2 for D (6 bases). V lost 3 bases to trimming and J lost 1 base, with 11 bases between them. Germline V gene data show CDR1 as DFQATT and CDR2 as SNEGSKA (reference sequence). CDR3 length: 14 amino acids. The CDR3 region has the DNA TGCAGTGCTAGTACGTTAGCGGGCACAGATACGCAGTATTTT. Protein: CSASTLAGTDTQYF.

This clonotype was observed a few times. The chain joins TRBV10-2 to TRBJ2-4; D ambiguous. The germline V gene encodes CDR1 WSHSY and CDR2 SAAADI. V was pared by 6 bases and J by 0 bases, with 12 bases between. CDR3 length equals 15 residues. The CDR3 DNA sequence: TGCGCCAGCAGGGAAGAGCGTATAGCCAAAAACATTCAGTACTTC. Translated: CASREERIAKNIQYF.

The chain links TRBV5-1 to TRBJ1-2, with no clear D. The CDR3 consists of 14 residues. CDR1 and CDR2 (germline): SGHRS, YFSETQ. Deletions cut 0 bases from V and 6 bases from J, with 12 bases between. The CDR3 bases are TGCGCCAGCAGCTTGGCCCTGGATACGGATGGCTACACCTTC. Translating it yields CASSLALDTDGYTF.

The chain recombines TRBV29-1 with TRBJ2-7; TRBD2 aligns across 14 bases. V shed 6 bases, J shed 0 bases, and the junction held 16 bases outside the gene matches. Germline V gives CDR1 SQVTM, CDR2 ANQGSEA. The CDR3 is 19 amino acids. DNA for the CDR3: TGCAGCGTCAAGCTGGTGCTGGGGGGGACTAGCGGGAGCTCCTACGAGCAGTACTTC. Its protein is CSVKLVLGGTSGSSYEQYF.

This clonotype has ten or more counts. The CDR3 is CASSPPGADWPQHF. CDR3 nucleotide sequence: TGTGCCAGCTCACCTCCGGGAGCCGACTGGCCCCAGCATTTT. The genes are TRBV18 and TRBJ1-5; D unresolved. CDR3 size: 14 residues. Deletions cut 3 bases from V and 9 bases from J, with 15 bases between. Germline-derived CDR1 and CDR2 are KGHSH and LQKENI.

Only a few counts were recorded for this clonotype. The gene calls are TRBV15 and TRBJ2-1; a weak D match, TRBD1 (7 bases). The V end was cut by 4 bases, the J end by 9 bases, with 13 bases between. This CDR3 contains 13 residues. Germline values: CDR1 LNHNV, CDR2 YYDKDF (reference sequence). CDR3 nucleotide sequence: TGTGCCACCAGCATCAGGGGGAGGATTGAGCAGTTCTTC. It is translated as CATSIRGRIEQFF.

The chain couples TRBV7-9 to TRBJ2-5; D is uncertain. With 5 bases removed from V and 4 bases from J, the gap between germline ends came to 17 bases. CDR1 SEHNR and CDR2 FQNEAQ come from the germline V gene (reference sequence). This CDR3 has 15 residues. CDR3 residues: CASSANSNQAETQYF. The CDR3 DNA reads TGTGCCAGCAGCGCGAACTCAAATCAGGCAGAGACCCAGTACTTC.

The V and J genes are TRBV11-2 and TRBJ2-2; D is undetermined. Trimming stripped 1 base from V and 5 bases from J, with 8 bases between. The V gene's germline CDR1 is SGHAT and CDR2 FQNNGV. The CDR3 extends over 14 amino acids. In DNA form, the CDR3 reads TGTGCCAGCAGCTTAGGCATGGGGACCGGGGAGCTGTTTTTT. Translating gives CASSLGMGTGELFF. Together with reference TRBV11-2 and TRBJ2-2, the CDR3 gives the full variable domain: EAGVAQSPRYKIIEKRQSVAFWCNPISGHATLYWYQQILGQGPKLLIQFQNNGVVDDSQLPKDRFSAERLKGVDSTLKIQPAKLEDSAVYLCASSLGMGTGELFFGEGSRLTVL.

The chain recombines TRBV3-1 with TRBJ2-7; D remains ambiguous. Trimming removed 0 bases from V and 2 bases from J, with 8 bases in between. This CDR3 comprises 14 residues. Germline loops: CDR1 LGHDT, CDR2 YNNKEL (reference sequence). CDR3 amino acids: CASSQDHRPYEQYF. The CDR3 nucleotides read TGTGCCAGCAGCCAAGATCACAGACCCTACGAGCAGTACTTC.

This clonotype was counted at least ten times. The chain is built from TRBV12-3 or TRBV12-4 and TRBJ2-7, with 9 bases aligning to TRBD1. J lost 4 bases, V lost 6 bases, and 13 bases had no gene match. The CDR3 runs to 16 residues. The CDR3 nucleotides are TGTGCCAGCAGGCGCTCGCCGGGACAGGGAAGGTACGAGCAGTACTTC. This translates into CASRRSPGQGRYEQYF.